This T cell receptor (beta chain) was observed in a study of blood T cell repertoires in COVID-19 (dated by TCRdb to about 2020). Regarding the research as a whole: The collaborator samples originated in the United States, Italy and Spain and spanned the acute and convalescent phases of COVID-19. The repertoires were made available in a free public database intended to serve as a resource for research on the immune response to SARS-CoV-2. HLA class I and class II types, where available, came from metadata supplied by the sample provider rather than from assay-based typing. The dataset comprised deeply sampled blood TCRbeta repertoires from subjects exposed to, actively infected with, or recovered from COVID-19. The prospective study material was composed of cDNA or gDNA derived from T cells, B-cell-depleted T cells, or PBMCs. A de-identified subject ID, COVID-19 status, age in years and sex were almost always included in the sample metadata. The samples were drawn from the first 160 participants of the ongoing ImmuneRACE study and from 1,254 subjects provided by 6 global collaborators.

Concerning this clone: The target of this receptor is not known. No much larger clone exists at a distance of one base, and base qualities are not known.

V was cut back by 4 bases and J by 4 bases, leaving a gap of 13 bases between them. CDR3 length: 13 amino acids, cysteine to phenylalanine. The read is trimmed to its CDR3 DNA, 39 bases read in frame from base 1. The germline V gene encodes CDR1 SQVTM and CDR2 ANQGSEA. The paper's findings and limits, for the study overall: How much clinical and demographic metadata was included differed by source and by participant, and the metadata was provided uncurated.

Collaborating institutions collected whole blood in K2EDTA tubes following their own protocols. Collaborator samples were shipped for TCRbeta analysis as frozen whole blood, isolated PBMCs, or DNA extracted from either sample type. TCRbeta CDR3 regions were amplified from genomic DNA using the immunoSEQ Assay, a bias-controlled multiplex PCR. For the original study's pipeline: Within the assay, amplification of reference gene primers was used to estimate how many nucleated cells each sample contained. To quantify the absolute abundance of each unique TCRbeta CDR3 rearrangement, sequence reads were collapsed and filtered. For each sample, productive Simpson clonality was calculated as the square root of Simpson's diversity index over productive rearrangements. As stored in TCRdb, this immuneACCESS dataset retains in-frame rearrangements with V and J assigned. A fraction of the clones does not appear; measured against another copy, unresolved V genes explain less than half of the discrepancy, and the remainder lacks a known reason. V, J and clone size are taken as reported in that table, and D and trimming were inferred from the DNA itself. Across this sample there are under 80,000 clones, with approximately 83% seen only once. 5% to 6.5% of the sample comes from the top ten.

The V and J segments used are TRBV29-1 and TRBJ1-1, and the D gene may be TRBD1, 5 bases matching. The source material was peripheral blood. The receptor's source is a woman aged 60-70 years with acute or convalescent COVID-19. Read as DNA, the sequence is TGCAGCGTTGTAGGGGAAGGAGTCACTGAAGCTTTCTTT. This encodes CSVVGEGVTEAFF.